The 30 T cell receptor beta chains below all came from one sample that was sequenced in a study of cytomegalovirus exposure and HLA in healthy donors (TCRdb year 2017). The library was generated by the immunoSEQ multiplex PCR assay. The multiplex PCR relied on a mix of 60 forward primers for TCR Vbeta segments and 13 reverse primers for TCR Jbeta segments. TCRdb mirrors the immuneACCESS table, restricted to in-frame sequences. Some clones are absent from its copies; in checked studies, under half trace to an unresolved V gene, and the reason for the others is unknown. In this sample the table shows 210,000 or so clones, around four fifths of which occur a single time. About 0.45% of the sample rests with the top ten. Sequenced input: PBMCs. These receptors were obtained from a boy between 10 and 17 years old in good health and CMV-seronegative.

CDR3: CASSQAGLAEYNEQFF. In DNA form, the CDR3 reads TGTGCCAGCAGCCAAGCTGGACTAGCGGAATACAATGAGCAGTTCTTC. The J gene is TRBJ2-1, the V gene TRBV4-2, with TRBD2 identical over 10 bases. This CDR3 has 16 amino acids. The germline V gene has CDR1 LGHNA and CDR2 YNFKEQ. V lost 1 base to trimming and J lost 4 bases; unmatched junction nucleotides: 4.

This clone was counted once. This chain uses TRBV5-1 with TRBJ2-1; TRBD2 agrees at 11 bases. J gave up 4 bases and V 4 bases, and 13 bases lay outside the gene matches. There are 18 residues in the CDR3. From germline, CDR1 is SGHRS and CDR2 YFSETQ. As DNA, the CDR3 is TGCGCCAGCAGCCACGTACCTTCTAGCGGGAGGTGGTACAATGAGCAGTTCTTC. Its protein product is CASSHVPSSGRWYNEQFF.

The chain links TRBV2 to TRBJ1-1; 9 bases fit TRBD1. The CDR3 runs to 14 residues. The ends lost 7 bases at V and 0 bases at J; junction bases unmatched: 3. The germline CDR1 and CDR2 sequences are SNHLY and FYNNEI. DNA for the CDR3: TGTGCCAGCACCGGACAGGGGATGAACACTGAAGCTTTCTTT. This encodes CASTGQGMNTEAFF.

The chain links TRBV30 to TRBJ1-5; no definite D call. Trimming stripped 2 bases from V and 2 bases from J, with 7 bases between. Germline CDR1 is GTSNPN and CDR2 is SVGIG (reference sequence). The CDR3 is 13 residues long. The DNA for the CDR3 is TGTGCCTGGAGTCCGTCCGGCAATCAGCCCCAGCATTTT. It yields the protein CAWSPSGNQPQHF.

The genes are TRBV4-1 and TRBJ2-7; TRBD1 might be the D (7 bases). V was shortened by 1 base and J by 6 bases, with 13 bases between the two germline ends. Germline CDR1 is MGHRA and CDR2 is YSYEKL. The CDR3 runs 14 residues. For the CDR3, the DNA is TGCGCCAGCAGCCAAGTAGGAGGGGGCCGCGAGCAGTACTTC. Protein: CASSQVGGGREQYF.

The V gene is TRBV7-3, the J gene TRBJ2-7, with 10 bases matching TRBD2. The junction had 4 bases not matched to a gene; V was cut back by 5 bases and J by 0 bases. From germline, CDR1 is SGHTA and CDR2 FQGTGA. The CDR3 runs 15 residues. The chain's CDR3 is CASSLAGASSYEQYF. The CDR3 DNA reads as TGTGCCAGCAGCCTAGCGGGGGCGAGCTCCTACGAGCAGTACTTC.

V gene TRBV7-8 combines with J gene TRBJ1-5; 7 bases align to TRBD1. The CDR3 is 14 residues long. Trimming at V came to 0 bases and at J to 4 bases, leaving 0 bases not matched to a gene. Germline CDR1 is SGHVS and CDR2 is FQNEAQ. The CDR3 here is CASSLATGNQPQHF. In DNA, the CDR3 is TGTGCCAGCAGCTTAGCGACAGGGAATCAGCCCCAGCATTTT.

This clone appeared a single time. The chain couples TRBV7-8 to TRBJ2-2; 11 bases line up with TRBD2. With 0 bases clipped from V and 6 bases from J, the junction kept 12 bases outside the gene matches. Germline CDR1 reads SGHVS; CDR2 reads FQNEAQ. The CDR3 contains 19 residues. The CDR3 protein is CASSLASASGGTGAGELFF. The CDR3 nucleotides are TGTGCCAGCAGCTTAGCGTCGGCTAGCGGGGGGACCGGGGCCGGGGAGCTGTTTTTT. Filled out from reference TRBV7-8 and TRBJ2-2, the complete variable domain reads GAGVSQSPRYKVAKRGQDVALRCDPISGHVSLFWYQQALGQGPEFLTYFQNEAQLDKSGLPSDRFFAERPEGSVSTLKIQRTQQEDSAVYLCASSLASASGGTGAGELFFGEGSRLTVL.

This clone has a handful of counts. The CDR3 loop is CASSERPRYEQYF. The CDR3 bases are TGTGCCAGCAGTGAAAGACCCAGGTACGAGCAGTACTTC. The rearrangement links TRBV6-1 to TRBJ2-7; no firm D call. CDR3 length: 13 amino acids. Deletions cut 2 bases from V and 4 bases from J, with 9 bases between. Germline values: CDR1 MNHNS, CDR2 SASEGT.

The chain uses TRBV7-9 and TRBJ1-2, with D tentatively TRBD1 (5 bases). The CDR3 contains 14 residues. CDR1 and CDR2 (germline): SEHNR, FQNEAQ (reference sequence). V lost 4 bases to trimming and J lost 8 bases, with 17 bases between them. The chain's CDR3 is CASSYFRDGGGYTF. CDR3 in DNA: TGTGCCAGCAGCTACTTCAGGGACGGAGGGGGCTACACCTTC.

This chain joins TRBV7-9 and TRBJ2-1; 9 nucleotides agree with TRBD1. The ends lost 5 bases at V and 7 bases at J; junction bases unmatched: 9. The length of the CDR3 is 15 residues. Germline V gene sequence: CDR1 SEHNR, CDR2 FQNEAQ (reference sequence). The CDR3 loop reads CASSRGDREANEQFF. The CDR3 DNA reads TGTGCCAGCAGCCGTGGGGACAGGGAAGCGAATGAGCAGTTCTTC.

This chain connects TRBV5-6 to TRBJ2-7; D is undetermined. The CDR3 runs 12 residues. The V gene lost 0 bases and the J gene lost 11 bases, with 12 bases spanning the gap. In germline, CDR1 is SGHDT, CDR2 YYEEEE. CDR3 coding DNA: TGTGCCAGCAGCTTGGTTAATAGCCGGGAGTACTTC. As protein: CASSLVNSREYF.

The CDR3 DNA follows: TGTGCCAGCAGCCTCCGGGCGGACAGTAATGGTGGCTACACCTTC. It translates to CASSLRADSNGGYTF. The chain uses TRBV7-3 and TRBJ1-2, with D possibly being TRBD1 (6 bases). The CDR3 sequence is 15 residues long. V dropped 5 bases and J dropped 7 bases, with 20 bases sitting between them. Germline V gives CDR1 SGHTA, CDR2 FQGTGA.

The chain couples TRBV15 to TRBJ1-5; perhaps TRBD1 as D (6 bases). Germline V gives CDR1 LNHNV, CDR2 YYDKDF (reference sequence). Deletions cut 3 bases from V and 0 bases from J, with 12 bases between. This CDR3 has 16 residues. CDR3 amino acids: CATSRGLGGSNQPQHF. The CDR3 DNA reads as TGTGCCACCAGCAGGGGACTAGGGGGTAGCAATCAGCCCCAGCATTTT.

The rearrangement links TRBV4-1 to TRBJ2-2; the D is unclear. The length of the CDR3 is 12 residues. V was cut by 4 bases and J by 4 bases, with 4 bases left in between. Germline CDR1 and CDR2: MGHRA and YSYEKL. The CDR3 loop reads CASSLITGELFF. DNA of the CDR3: TGCGCCAGCAGCCTTATCACCGGGGAGCTGTTTTTT.

The rearrangement uses TRBV5-6 and TRBJ2-2; 11 bases are a match to TRBD2. Germline trimming cut 3 bases from V and 3 bases from J; bases unmatched to any gene: 1. The CDR3 is 15 amino acids. Germline assignment: CDR1 SGHDT and CDR2 YYEEEE. The CDR3: CASSSLAGDTGELFF. CDR3 nucleotides: TGTGCCAGCAGCTCACTAGCGGGGGACACCGGGGAGCTGTTTTTT.

The chain couples TRBV27 to TRBJ1-1; D is ambiguous. CDR1 is MNHEY and CDR2 is SMNVEV in the germline V gene (reference sequence). The germline V and J ends were trimmed by 7 bases and 1 base, with 10 bases remaining between them. The CDR3 contains 13 residues. The CDR3 DNA sequence: TGTGCCAGCAACCTACAGAGGAACACTGAAGCTTTCTTT. Protein product: CASNLQRNTEAFF.

The rearrangement joins TRBV6-4 to TRBJ2-1, with 9 bases matching TRBD1. CDR1 is MRHNA and CDR2 is SNTAGT in the germline V gene. This CDR3 spans 13 amino acids. CDR3 loop: CARVGQGINEQFF. The CDR3, as DNA: TGTGCTAGGGTGGGACAGGGAATCAATGAGCAGTTCTTC.

The CDR3 spells CASRVGGTTDTQYF. CDR3 coding DNA: TGTGCCAGCAGGGTAGGAGGGACCACAGATACGCAGTATTTT. V is TRBV28 and J is TRBJ2-3; D is possibly TRBD2 (6 bases). V was clipped by 6 bases and J by 2 bases, with 12 bases between them. This CDR3 region has 14 residues. Germline assignment: CDR1 MDHEN and CDR2 SYDVKM. Supplemented by reference TRBV28 and TRBJ2-3, the full variable domain reads DVKVTQSSRYLVKRTGEKVFLECVQDMDHENMFWYRQDPGLGLRLIYFSYDVKMKEKGDIPEGYSVSREKKERFSLILESASTNQTSMYLCASRVGGTTDTQYFGPGTRLTVL.

V is TRBV5-4 and J is TRBJ2-5, with 7 bases aligning to TRBD2. Trimming cost V 2 bases and J 4 bases; bases outside gene matches: 5. Germline V gene data show CDR1 as SGHNT and CDR2 as YYREEE (reference sequence). The CDR3 is 14 residues long. Here the CDR3 DNA reads TGTGCCAGCAGCTTCGGAAGCGGGGCAGAGACCCAGTACTTC. It specifies CASSFGSGAETQYF.

The genes are TRBV7-3 and TRBJ2-3; no clear D gene. In germline, CDR1 is SGHTA, CDR2 FQGTGA. This CDR3 is 12 amino acids long. Trimming cost V 4 bases and J 1 base, with 3 bases left between them. The DNA for the CDR3 is TGTGCCAGCAGCTCTGGCACAGATACGCAGTATTTT. Protein: CASSSGTDTQYF.

The rearrangement links TRBV10-1 to TRBJ2-7; the match to TRBD1 covers 9 bases. The CDR3 has 14 amino acids. V was pared by 7 bases and J by 1 base, with 5 bases of the junction left unmatched. Germline V lookup: CDR1 WNHNN, CDR2 SYGVQD (reference sequence). The DNA of the CDR3 is TGCGCCAGCAACGGGGACAGGGTATCCTACGAGCAGTACTTC. Its translation: CASNGDRVSYEQYF.

The chain joins TRBV30 to TRBJ2-1, with TRBD2 identical over 7 bases. In germline, CDR1 is GTSNPN, CDR2 SVGIG (reference sequence). The ends lost 2 bases at V and 2 bases at J; junction bases unmatched: 3. The CDR3 totals 14 residues. In nucleotides, the CDR3 is TGTGCCTGGAGTTTCGGGGGGACCTACAATGAGCAGTTCTTC. Translation gives CAWSFGGTYNEQFF.

This chain links TRBV11-3 with TRBJ2-7, with 9 bases fitting TRBD2. There are 17 residues in the CDR3. Germline V gene sequence: CDR1 SGHNT, CDR2 YENEEA. Losses at the gene ends were 5 bases for V and 2 bases for J; bases not matched to a gene: 13. CDR3 DNA: TGTGCCAGCAGCCTCAACCCCGGACTAGCGAAAGCCTACGAGCAGTACTTC. It is translated as CASSLNPGLAKAYEQYF.

The chain employs TRBV7-3 and TRBJ1-2; 7 nucleotides match TRBD1. Germline lookup yields CDR1 SGHTA and CDR2 FQGTGA. This CDR3 spans 13 amino acids. Trimming cost V 4 bases and J 5 bases; bases outside gene matches: 4. The CDR3 loop is CASSSDRRYGYTF. CDR3 DNA: TGTGCCAGCAGCTCGGACAGGAGGTATGGCTACACCTTC.

CDR3 bases: TGTGCCAGCACCCGGCGGGGGGAAGGTCAGCCCCAGCATTTT. Translating gives CASTRRGEGQPQHF. The chain uses TRBV5-6 and TRBJ1-5; possibly TRBD1 for D (5 bases). The CDR3 has 14 amino acids. Per the germline V gene, CDR1 is SGHDT and CDR2 is YYEEEE. The V end was cut by 6 bases, the J end by 6 bases, with 16 bases between.

V usage is TRBV25-1 and J usage is TRBJ2-1; 10 nucleotides agree with TRBD2. Looked up from germline, CDR1 is MGHDK and CDR2 is SYGVNS. The CDR3 runs 15 residues. The V gene end was trimmed by 4 bases and the J gene end by 3 bases; junction bases not matched to a gene: 3. The CDR3 DNA follows: TGTGCCAGCAGTGTTCTAGCGGGAGACTACAATGAGCAGTTCTTC. Its translation is CASSVLAGDYNEQFF. The entire variable domain, with the rest obtained from reference TRBV25-1 and TRBJ2-1, is as follows: EADIYQTPRYLVIGTGKKITLECSQTMGHDKMYWYQQDPGMELHLIHYSYGVNSTEKGDLSSESTVSRIRTEHFPLTLESARPSHTSQYLCASSVLAGDYNEQFFGPGTRLTVL.

The gene calls are TRBV9 and TRBJ1-1; no reliable D call. V lost 0 bases and J 3 bases, leaving 9 bases between the germline ends. Looked up from germline, CDR1 is SGDLS and CDR2 is YYNGEE. There are 14 residues in the CDR3. CDR3 sequence: CASSVEGRDTEAFF. The CDR3 bases are TGTGCCAGCAGCGTAGAAGGTCGGGACACTGAAGCTTTCTTT.

This chain connects TRBV27 to TRBJ2-7; tentatively, D is TRBD1 (5 bases). CDR1 MNHEY and CDR2 SMNVEV come from the germline V gene (reference sequence). CDR3 size: 13 residues. Between the trimmed V and J ends, which lost 6 bases and 2 bases, there was a span of 11 bases. The CDR3 loop reads CASRPDSAYEQYF. The CDR3 nucleotides are TGTGCCAGCAGACCAGACAGCGCCTACGAGCAGTACTTC.

This chain connects TRBV19 to TRBJ1-2; 8 bases match TRBD1. V dropped 5 bases and J dropped 8; count of bases not matched to a gene: 7. Per germline, CDR1 LNHDA and CDR2 SQIVND (reference sequence). This CDR3 region has 13 residues. The CDR3 here is CASSRQGSGGYTF. CDR3 DNA: TGTGCCAGTAGTCGACAGGGGTCTGGCGGCTACACCTTC.